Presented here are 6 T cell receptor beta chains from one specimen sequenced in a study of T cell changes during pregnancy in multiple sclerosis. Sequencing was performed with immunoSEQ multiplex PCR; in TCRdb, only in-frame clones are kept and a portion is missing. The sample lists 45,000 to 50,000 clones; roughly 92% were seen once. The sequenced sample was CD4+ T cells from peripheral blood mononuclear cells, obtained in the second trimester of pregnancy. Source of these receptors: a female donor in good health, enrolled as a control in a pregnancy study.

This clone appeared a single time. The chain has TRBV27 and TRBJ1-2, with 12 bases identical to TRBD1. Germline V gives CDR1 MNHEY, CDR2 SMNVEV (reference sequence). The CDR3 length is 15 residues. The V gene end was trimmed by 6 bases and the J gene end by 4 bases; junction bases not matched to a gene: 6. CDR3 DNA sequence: TGTGCCAGCAGGCCCGGGACAGGGGGCGGCTATGGCTACACCTTC. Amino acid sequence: CASRPGTGGGYGYTF.

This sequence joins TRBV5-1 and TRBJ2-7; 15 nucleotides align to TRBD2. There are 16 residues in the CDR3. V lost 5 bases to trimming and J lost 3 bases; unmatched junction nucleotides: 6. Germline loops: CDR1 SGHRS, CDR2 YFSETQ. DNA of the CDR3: TGCGCCAGCAGAAAGGGACTAGCGGGGGGAGGCTACGAGCAGTACTTC. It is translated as CASRKGLAGGGYEQYF. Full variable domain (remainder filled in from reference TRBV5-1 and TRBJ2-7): KAGVTQTPRYLIKTRGQQVTLSCSPISGHRSVSWYQQTPGQGLQFLFEYFSETQRNKGNFPGRFSGRQFSNSRSEMNVSTLELGDSALYLCASRKGLAGGGYEQYFGPGTRLTVT.

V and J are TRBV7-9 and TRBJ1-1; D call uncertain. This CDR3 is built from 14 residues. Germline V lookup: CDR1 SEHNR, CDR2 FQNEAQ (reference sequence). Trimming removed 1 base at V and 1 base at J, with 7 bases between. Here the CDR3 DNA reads TGTGCCAGCAGCTTAGGGCAGGAGAACACTGAAGCTTTCTTT. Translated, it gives CASSLGQENTEAFF.

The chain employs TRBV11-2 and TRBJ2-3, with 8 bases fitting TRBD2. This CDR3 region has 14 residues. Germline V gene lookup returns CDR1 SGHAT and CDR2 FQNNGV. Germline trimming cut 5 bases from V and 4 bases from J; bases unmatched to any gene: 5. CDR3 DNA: TGTGCCAGCAGCAAAACTAGCGGATCAGATACGCAGTATTTT. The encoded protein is CASSKTSGSDTQYF.

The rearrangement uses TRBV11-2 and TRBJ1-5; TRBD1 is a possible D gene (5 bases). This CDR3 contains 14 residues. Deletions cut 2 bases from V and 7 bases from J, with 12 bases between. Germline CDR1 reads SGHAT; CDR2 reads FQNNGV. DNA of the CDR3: TGTGCCAGCAGCTTATTGGGGGGGAGGCAGCCCCAGCATTTT. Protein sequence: CASSLLGGRQPQHF. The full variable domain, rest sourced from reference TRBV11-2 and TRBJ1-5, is EAGVAQSPRYKIIEKRQSVAFWCNPISGHATLYWYQQILGQGPKLLIQFQNNGVVDDSQLPKDRFSAERLKGVDSTLKIQPAKLEDSAVYLCASSLLGGRQPQHFGDGTRLSIL.

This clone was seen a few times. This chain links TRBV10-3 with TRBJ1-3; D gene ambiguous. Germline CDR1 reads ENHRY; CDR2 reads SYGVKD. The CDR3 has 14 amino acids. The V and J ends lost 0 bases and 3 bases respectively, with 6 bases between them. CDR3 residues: CAISESFGGNTIYF. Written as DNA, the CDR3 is TGTGCCATCAGTGAGTCGTTCGGTGGAAACACCATATATTTT.